This T cell receptor beta chain was recorded in a study of cytomegalovirus exposure and HLA in healthy donors. The CDR3 has 16 residues. CDR1 is MNHNY, CDR2 SVGAGI, per germline (reference sequence). The V end lost 3 bases, the J end lost 8 bases, and 20 bases lay between the germline ends. Findings of the study overall: A later analysis by the authors found several of the most significant clusters apparently linked to common viral pathogens. With later analysis, a missense DCLRE1C variant became linked to TCR beta V- and J-gene trimming. The classifier, whose performance was assessed in both the original and validation cohorts, reportedly diagnosed cytomegalovirus status with high specificity and sensitivity.

Concerning this clone: The antigen is unknown.

The PCR employed 60 Vbeta primers together with 13 Jbeta primers. The data were produced by immunoSEQ multiplex PCR, yet TCRdb's version contains in-frame clones alone and is incomplete. The repertoire holds about 170,000 clones, with approximately 80% as singletons. The rearrangement uses TRBV6-6 and TRBJ2-1; D is unresolved. The source material was PBMCs. This sequence originates from a male donor in good health and CMV-seronegative. Written as DNA, the CDR3 is TGTGCCAGCAGTTATTCCCGTGGTCGTTCGAGCGATGAGCAGTTCTTC. Amino acid sequence: CASSYSRGRSSDEQFF.